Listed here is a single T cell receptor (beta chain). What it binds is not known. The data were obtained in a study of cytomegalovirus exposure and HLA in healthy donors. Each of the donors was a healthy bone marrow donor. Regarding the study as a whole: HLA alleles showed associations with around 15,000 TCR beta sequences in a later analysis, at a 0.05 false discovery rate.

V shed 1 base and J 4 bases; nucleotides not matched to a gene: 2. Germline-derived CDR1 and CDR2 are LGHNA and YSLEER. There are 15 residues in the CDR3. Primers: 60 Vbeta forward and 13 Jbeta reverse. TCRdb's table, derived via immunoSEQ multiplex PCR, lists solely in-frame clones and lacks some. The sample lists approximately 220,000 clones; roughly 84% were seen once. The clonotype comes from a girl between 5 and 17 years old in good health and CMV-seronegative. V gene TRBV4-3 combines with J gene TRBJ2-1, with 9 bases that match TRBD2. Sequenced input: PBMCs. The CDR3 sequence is CASSQGLADYNEQFF. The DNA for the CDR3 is TGCGCCAGCAGCCAAGGACTAGCGGATTACAATGAGCAGTTCTTC.